These 22 T cell receptor beta chains were all obtained from the same sample, sequenced in a study of T cell responses to AZD1222 COVID-19 vaccine. Profiling relied on immunoSEQ multiplex PCR, and the TCRdb table lists in-frame clones only, not all of them. The table has approximately 130,000 clones, 70% to 90% seen once. Sequencing was performed on peripheral blood, taken 28 days after the second AZD1222 dose. These receptors all stem from an adult who received the AZD1222 COVID-19 vaccine.

The rearrangement uses TRBV5-1 and TRBJ2-1; TRBD2 might be the D (7 bases). Germline V gene lookup returns CDR1 SGHRS and CDR2 YFSETQ. This CDR3 has 16 residues. V was cut by 0 bases and J by 4 bases, with 14 bases left in between. DNA of the CDR3: TGCGCCAGCAGCTTGGCCGGGGGGCCCGGTTACAATGAGCAGTTCTTC. Amino acid sequence: CASSLAGGPGYNEQFF.

This clone is a singleton in its sample. This rearrangement joins TRBV6-1 to TRBJ1-6; the D gene is possibly TRBD1 (5 bases). Germline assignment: CDR1 MNHNS and CDR2 SASEGT. The CDR3 spans 14 residues. V lost 5 bases, J lost 7 bases, and 12 bases lay in between. CDR3 coding DNA: TGTGCCAGCAGTCCCGGGGGACCCAATTCACCCCTCCACTTT. Translating it yields CASSPGGPNSPLHF.

The table lists this clone with a count of one. The V call is TRBV7-8, the J call TRBJ2-7, with TRBD2 matching over 11 bases. V was clipped by 9 bases and J by 4 bases; unmatched bases: 5. The CDR3 is made up of 13 amino acids. CDR1 is SGHVS, CDR2 FQNEAQ, per germline. In DNA, the CDR3 is TGTGCCAGTATTCTAGCGGGAGGTTACGAGCAGTACTTC. This gives the protein CASILAGGYEQYF.

The chain joins TRBV18 to TRBJ1-2; a weak D match, TRBD1 (6 bases). In germline, CDR1 is KGHSH, CDR2 LQKENI. Trimming took off 5 bases at V and 8 bases at J, with 15 bases between the two ends. The CDR3 spans 13 residues. In DNA form, the CDR3 reads TGTGCCAGCTCATTAACAGGGCGGGAAGGCTACACCTTC. The encoded protein is CASSLTGREGYTF.

This chain links TRBV27 with TRBJ1-2, with no clear D. The CDR3 is made up of 14 amino acids. From germline, CDR1 is MNHEY and CDR2 SMNVEV (reference sequence). The ends were cut back, 5 bases at V and 4 bases at J, with 14 bases in the middle. The CDR3 nucleotides are TGTGCCAGCAGTCCACACCAGGAGGGCTATGGCTACACCTTC. This sequence encodes CASSPHQEGYGYTF.

The chain employs TRBV29-1 and TRBJ2-2; TRBD1 aligns across 9 bases. Germline V CDR1 and CDR2: SQVTM, ANQGSEA. The CDR3 covers 15 residues. V lost 7 bases, J lost 1 base, and 7 bases stayed unmatched. CDR3 loop: CSAKQGALNTGELFF. The CDR3, as DNA: TGCAGCGCAAAACAGGGGGCGCTGAACACCGGGGAGCTGTTTTTT.

DNA for the CDR3: TGCGCCAGCAGCTTGGCGGGGGGAACCGGACAGCCCCAGCATTTT. Its translation is CASSLAGGTGQPQHF. This chain links TRBV5-1 with TRBJ1-5; D perhaps matches TRBD1 (5 bases). This CDR3 has 15 residues. V lost 0 bases, J lost 7 bases, and 14 bases lay in between. CDR1 is SGHRS, CDR2 YFSETQ, per germline.

V usage is TRBV30 and J usage is TRBJ2-2; D is ambiguous. V was shortened by 4 bases and J by 1 base, with 7 bases between the two germline ends. The CDR3 is made up of 13 amino acids. Looked up from germline, CDR1 is GTSNPN and CDR2 is SVGIG (reference sequence). The CDR3 sequence: CAWKQQNTGELFF. For the CDR3, the DNA is TGTGCCTGGAAGCAGCAGAACACCGGGGAGCTGTTTTTT.

The chain carries TRBV2 and TRBJ2-7, with 7 bases fitting TRBD2. The trim removed 4 bases at V and 6 bases at J, leaving 3 bases unmatched. CDR3 length: 12 amino acids. The germline CDR1 and CDR2 sequences are SNHLY and FYNNEI. CDR3 sequence (DNA): TGTGCCAGCAGTGCACTAGCGAGCGAGCAGTACTTC. It is translated as CASSALASEQYF. The entire variable domain, with the rest obtained from reference TRBV2 and TRBJ2-7, is as follows: EPEVTQTPSHQVTQMGQEVILRCVPISNHLYFYWYRQILGQKVEFLVSFYNNEISEKSEIFDDQFSVERPDGSNFTLKIRSTKLEDSAMYFCASSALASEQYFGPGTRLTVT.

J is TRBJ2-5 and V is TRBV18, with a weak D call TRBD2 (6 bases). Germline assignment: CDR1 KGHSH and CDR2 LQKENI. V gave up 1 base and J gave up 5 bases, with 14 bases separating them. The CDR3 length is 15 residues. The CDR3 coding sequence is TGTGCCAGCTCACCACAGTCCAACCGGGGGGAGACCCAGTACTTC. Amino acids: CASSPQSNRGETQYF.

The chain has TRBV19 and TRBJ1-1; D call uncertain. CDR1 and CDR2 from the germline V gene are LNHDA and SQIVND (reference sequence). V was trimmed by 3 bases and J by 1 base, leaving 12 bases between them. The CDR3 contains 15 residues. The CDR3 is CASSISEVANTEAFF. The CDR3 nucleotides read TGTGCCAGTAGTATCAGTGAAGTGGCGAACACTGAAGCTTTCTTT.

This chain connects TRBV2 to TRBJ1-1, with D unresolved. Germline lookup yields CDR1 SNHLY and CDR2 FYNNEI. The CDR3 loop spans 13 amino acids. Between the trimmed V and J ends, which lost 6 bases and 3 bases, there was a span of 11 bases. Here the CDR3 reads CASSALGDTEAFF. The CDR3 DNA follows: TGTGCCAGCAGCGCCCTTGGGGACACTGAAGCTTTCTTT.

The V and J genes are TRBV7-2 and TRBJ1-3; the D gene is possibly TRBD1 (6 bases). In germline, CDR1 is SGHTA, CDR2 FQGNSA. The V end was cut by 5 bases, the J end by 4 bases, with 9 bases between. This CDR3 has 13 residues. The CDR3 region has the DNA TGTGCCAGCAGCCTAGACAGGGGAAACACCATATATTTT. Protein: CASSLDRGNTIYF.

V is TRBV6-6 and J is TRBJ2-5; 7 nucleotides align to TRBD2. V trimming: 0 bases; J trimming: 4 bases; junction bases outside the gene matches: 8. The CDR3 is 16 amino acids. In germline, CDR1 is MNHNY, CDR2 SVGAGI (reference sequence). The CDR3 nucleotides are TGTGCCAGCAGTTACTCGAGAGGGGAGGGAAGAGAGACCCAGTACTTC. As protein: CASSYSRGEGRETQYF.

This rearrangement joins TRBV4-3 to TRBJ1-1, with D unresolved. CDR1 and CDR2 from the germline V gene are LGHNA and YSLEER. CDR3 length: 13 residues. V gave up 0 bases and J gave up 8 bases, with 10 bases separating them. The DNA for the CDR3 is TGCGCCAGCAGCCAAGAAAGGTCGGGGGAAGCTTTCTTT. Protein product: CASSQERSGEAFF.

The chain links TRBV6-1 to TRBJ1-2; perhaps TRBD1 as D (5 bases). V lost 0 bases and J lost 8, with 7 bases in between. Germline V lookup: CDR1 MNHNS, CDR2 SASEGT. The CDR3 covers 12 residues. The CDR3 bases are TGTGCCAGCAGTGAAGCCGGGGGAGGCTACACCTTC. Translation: CASSEAGGGYTF.

This clone was detected only once. In DNA, the CDR3 is TGTGCCAGCAGTTTAAGAGGGGTCGGCGGGAGCAGGACAGATACGCAGTATTTT. It codes for CASSLRGVGGSRTDTQYF. The chain recombines TRBV27 with TRBJ2-3; the match to TRBD2 covers 7 bases. This CDR3 contains 18 residues. From germline, CDR1 is MNHEY and CDR2 SMNVEV (reference sequence). V was clipped by 2 bases and J by 3 bases; unmatched bases: 14.

The gene calls are TRBV4-1 and TRBJ1-6, with D tentatively TRBD1 (5 bases). This CDR3 is 17 amino acids long. The germline V and J ends were trimmed by 0 bases and 3 bases, with 12 bases remaining between them. Germline V CDR1 and CDR2: MGHRA, YSYEKL. CDR3 nucleotide sequence: TGCGCCAGCAGCCAAGAAGAAGGGGCTGACTATAATTCACCCCTCCACTTT. Translating it yields CASSQEEGADYNSPLHF.

V is TRBV3-1 (or the pseudogene TRBV3-2) and J is TRBJ1-6; no firm D call. The CDR3 is 14 amino acids. Germline V CDR1 and CDR2: LGHDT, YNNKEL (reference sequence). Trimming removed 3 bases at V and 8 bases at J, with 11 bases between. DNA for the CDR3: TGTGCCAGCAGCCAGCGGGGTTGGGATTCACCCCTCCACTTT. Its translation is CASSQRGWDSPLHF.

The V call is TRBV3-1 (or the pseudogene TRBV3-2), the J call TRBJ2-3; D remains ambiguous. The V gene's germline CDR1 is LGHDT and CDR2 YNNKEL (reference sequence). The CDR3 contains 13 residues. With 4 bases removed from V and 5 bases from J, the gap between germline ends came to 10 bases. CDR3 nucleotide sequence: TGTGCCAGCAGCCTCCATGAGCAAGATACGCAGTATTTT. It encodes CASSLHEQDTQYF.

The rearrangement links TRBV10-3 to TRBJ2-2, with 11 bases lining up with TRBD2. CDR3 length: 17 residues. J lost 1 base, V lost 5 bases, and 6 bases had no gene match. The V gene's germline CDR1 is ENHRY and CDR2 SYGVKD. The CDR3: CAISLAGGLLNTGELFF. The CDR3 DNA reads as TGTGCCATCAGTCTAGCGGGGGGCCTTCTGAACACCGGGGAGCTGTTTTTT.

This clone was picked up a small number of times. The chain carries TRBV11-3 and TRBJ2-1; no definite D call. The CDR3 extends over 12 amino acids. V dropped 2 bases and J dropped 9 bases, with 8 bases sitting between them. Germline CDR1 is SGHNT and CDR2 is YENEEA. DNA of the CDR3: TGTGCCAGCAGCTTAACTACGGGTGAGCAGTTCTTC. This encodes CASSLTTGEQFF.